The sequence of this TCR beta chain was determined in a study of siplizumab effects on memory and regulatory T cells. Study-wide results and caveats: Unstimulated subsets contained matches for only a minor fraction of alloreactive clones. Siplizumab significantly lowered the alloreactive sequences that could be traced to unstimulated CD4+ memory cells. Naive T cells appeared more diverse than memory cells and seemed to be major alloresponse contributors.

In the case of this clone: The antigen is not known.

Between the trimmed V and J ends, which lost 1 base and 7 bases, there was a span of 4 bases. Germline V gene sequence: CDR1 DFQATT, CDR2 SNEGSKA (reference sequence). The CDR3 runs 11 residues. Sequencing was performed with immunoSEQ multiplex PCR; in TCRdb, only in-frame clones are kept and a portion is missing. The sample comprises some 100,000 clones, around 95% of which are singletons, and 0.03% to 0.035% rests with the top ten. This clonotype was obtained from a human donor in good health. Input material: naive CD4+ T cells sorted from blood. V is TRBV20-1 and J is TRBJ2-2; the D is unclear. CDR3 DNA sequence: TGCAGTGCTAGAGCGGGCGGGGAGCTGTTTTTT. This gives the protein CSARAGGELFF.